A selection of T cell receptor beta chains follows, all from one sample in a study of T cells in localized non-small cell lung cancer. This table comes from immunoSEQ multiplex PCR, and its TCRdb copy is limited to in-frame clones, with some not included. The profile shows approximately 52,000 clones, 86% of them singletons. The sequences come from peripheral blood, collected before any cancer treatment. The receptors originated from a male donor at least 60 years old with stage III squamous cell lung carcinoma. CDR3s include the opening cysteine and the closing phenylalanine or tryptophan. Expanded clones are given a class, and other clones once, few, many or no size at all.

v_gene	j_gene	len	abundance	CDR3aa
TRBV6-1	TRBJ1-2	10	-	CASFARGYTF
TRBV6-5	TRBJ1-3	15	-	CASSYASSGGNTIYF
TRBV15	TRBJ1-2	12	-	CATSRPGGGYTF
TRBV18	TRBJ1-1	18	once	CASSPLGGGRGYGTEAFF
TRBV5-1	TRBJ2-1	17	-	CASSLGLAGSTYNEQFF
TRBV19	TRBJ2-1	12	-	CASSMRLNEQFF
TRBV19	TRBJ2-5	12	-	CASSAVQETQYF
TRBV6-5	TRBJ2-7	15	-	CASSQGAGGPYEQYF
TRBV5-1	TRBJ1-2	15	-	CASSSGQGTNYGYTF
TRBV7-3	TRBJ2-2	14	-	CASSPLANTGELFF
TRBV7-3	TRBJ2-1	15	-	CASSLTSGTISEQFF
TRBV9	TRBJ1-1	14	-	CASSVEGTYTEAFF
TRBV6-1	TRBJ2-5	15	once	CASSDGVGRRETQYF
TRBV4-3	TRBJ2-3	15	-	CASSQGSSGGDTQYF
TRBV6-1	TRBJ2-1	12	-	CASSEAWGEQFF
TRBV27	TRBJ1-1	17	-	CASSLSPLGQKNTEAFF
TRBV6-5	TRBJ2-5	14	-	CASSLSGRGETQYF
TRBV7-9	TRBJ2-7	15	-	CASSRVGTGGLEQYF
TRBV10-3	TRBJ1-2	12	-	CAISDRTWGYTF
TRBV9	TRBJ1-1	15	-	CASSVDGRGLAKAFF
TRBV9	TRBJ2-5	14	-	CASSGLAAQETQYF
TRBV19	TRBJ2-6	17	once	CASSLRGGLSGANVLTF
TRBV27	TRBJ2-7	14	-	CASSLQEAAYEQYF
TRBV5-1	TRBJ2-1	11	-	CASSVGYEQFF
TRBV5-1	TRBJ2-6	18	-	CASSKPGQGASGANVLTF
TRBV5-1	TRBJ2-1	16	-	CASSLQGGGGNNEQFF
TRBV12-1	TRBJ1-5	17	-	CASSSDDSLYSNQPQHF
TRBV5-4	TRBJ2-7	14	-	CASSRDSYLHEQYF
TRBV6-5	TRBJ2-2	15	once	CASRLRTISPGELFF
TRBV5-5	TRBJ1-2	15	-	CASSARAQQGYGYTF
TRBV7-9	TRBJ2-7	15	once	CASSLGPGGELEQYF
TRBV5-1	TRBJ2-7	14	-	CASSLLSGTYEQYF
TRBV19	TRBJ2-7	15	-	CASSGGGIYSYEQYF
TRBV28	TRBJ1-2	12	-	CASSLGGYGYTF
TRBV5-4	TRBJ2-2	15	-	CASSFGGRNTGELFF
TRBV2	TRBJ2-5	12	-	CASSVGRETQYF
TRBV28	TRBJ2-7	15	few	CASSPTGTAPYEQYF
TRBV15	TRBJ1-2	13	-	CATSSRTSQGYTF
TRBV28	TRBJ1-6	15	-	CASSSGGAGNSPLHF
TRBV4-1	TRBJ2-3	16	-	CASSQDAGDGTDTQYF
TRBV28	TRBJ2-2	16	-	CASSLWGTGGTGELFF
TRBV19	TRBJ1-5	15	-	CASSSGEGRNQPQHF
TRBV10-3	TRBJ2-7	18	once	CAISLGTSGGQSSYEQYF
TRBV27	TRBJ1-3	15	-	CASGAHRGNGNTIYF
TRBV18	TRBJ1-3	13	-	CASSGIEGNTIYF
TRBV19	TRBJ2-3	14	-	CASRGRVRTDTQYF
TRBV7-8	TRBJ2-7	16	once	CASSSTLDRASYEQYF
TRBV7-8	TRBJ2-7	14	-	CASSLSQGAHEQYF
TRBV5-1	TRBJ1-1	15	once	CASSLLRDRNTEAFF
TRBV27	TRBJ1-1	13	-	CASSLGGRAEAFF
TRBV18	TRBJ2-1	11	-	CASSPGNEQFF
TRBV9	TRBJ2-1	14	-	CASSVAETASEQFF
TRBV11-2	TRBJ2-1	13	-	CASSLENFGVQFF
TRBV28	TRBJ2-3	14	-	CASSPQGPPDTQYF
TRBV19	TRBJ2-3	12	-	CASGESTDTQYF
TRBV19	TRBJ2-1	15	-	CASGKSGTGNNEQFF
TRBV14	TRBJ2-2	13	once	CASSRTPAGELFF
TRBV18	TRBJ2-3	12	once	CASSPMGDTQYF